This TCR beta chain was recorded in a study of blood T cell repertoires in COVID-19. About the study: Both acute and convalescent COVID-19 samples were obtained from the United States, Italy and Spain. In each case, the material was cDNA or gDNA derived from T cells, B-cell-depleted T cells, or PBMCs.

The CDR3 contains 15 residues. The junction had 3 bases not matched to a gene; V was cut back by 0 bases and J by 6 bases. From germline, CDR1 is SGDLS and CDR2 YYNGEE. TCRdb's copy holds only in-frame clones and misses some; the assay was immunoSEQ multiplex PCR. This sample has around 370,000 clones; around 89% occur once, and the top ten carry 1.2%. Among Cohort 3 donors, those recovered had two negative PCRs, clearance, or symptom resolution. This chain joins TRBV9 and TRBJ1-6, with 7 positions matching TRBD1. Material for sequencing was PBMCs or T cells enriched from blood (not recorded which). The source is a woman aged 18 to 35 who had recovered from COVID-19. CDR3 sequence: CASSVEDRINSPLHF. DNA of the CDR3: TGTGCCAGCAGCGTAGAGGACAGGATTAATTCACCCCTCCACTTT.